This T cell receptor (beta chain) originates from a study of blood T cell repertoires in COVID-19. Study-wide context: Spain, Italy and the United States supplied samples that represented acute and convalescent COVID-19. T cells, B-cell-depleted T cells, or PBMCs supplied cDNA or gDNA.

Per the original data handling: Nucleated cell counts were estimated from reference gene primer amplification. Profiled with immunoSEQ multiplex PCR; TCRdb holds only in-frame clones, not every one. V and J calls plus clone size are reproduced from that table; the DNA served to infer D and trimming. The profile shows 60,000 or so clones, roughly four fifths of them singletons. The length of the CDR3 is 16 residues. After removal of 1 base from V and 4 bases from J, the junction contained 7 bases not matched to a gene. Per germline, CDR1 SGHNT and CDR2 YENEEA. This sequence joins TRBV11-3 and TRBJ2-1; the match to TRBD2 covers 7 bases. This receptor was identified in a man older than 75 with acute or convalescent COVID-19. The specimen sequenced was peripheral blood. The CDR3, as DNA: TGTGCCAGCAGCTTAGGTCTGGCGGGGGAGTACAATGAGCAGTTCTTC. Protein: CASSLGLAGEYNEQFF.